The 8 T cell receptor beta chains in this list originate from one sample, sequenced in a study of monozygotic twins with inflammatory bowel disease. TCRdb reprocessed the 5' RACE reads and stores each CDR3 protein as one record, lacking DNA. In total, the table holds some 400,000 distinct CDR3 sequences. The sequencing sample was made of blood. These receptors came from a human donor with ulcerative colitis or Crohn's disease, or a healthy co-twin of an affected twin (not recorded which).

The chain recombines TRBV6-1 with TRBJ1-2. The CDR3 sequence is 11 residues long. Looked up from germline, CDR1 is MNHNS and CDR2 is SASEGT. The CDR3 reads CASSEALGYTF.

The genes are TRBV29-1 and TRBJ1-1; there is no DNA to check the TCRdb D call of TRBD1. Germline CDR1 reads SQVTM; CDR2 reads ANQGSEA. This CDR3 has 12 amino acids. CDR3 amino acids: CSVTQTEIGAFF.

The V and J genes are TRBV9 and TRBJ1-5. CDR3 length equals 14 residues. Per germline, CDR1 SGDLS and CDR2 YYNGEE. The CDR3 loop is CASSVAGVNQPQHF. The full variable domain, its missing parts supplied by reference TRBV9 and TRBJ1-5, is DSGVTQTPKHLITATGQRVTLRCSPRSGDLSVYWYQQSLDQGLQFLIQYYNGEERAKGNILERFSAQQFPDLHSELNLSSLELGDSALYFCASSVAGVNQPQHFGDGTRLSIL.

The chain has TRBV5-1 and TRBJ2-7; TCRdb's D call, TRBD1, is unchecked because there is no DNA. The CDR3 has 14 residues. Per the germline V gene, CDR1 is SGHRS and CDR2 is YFSETQ. CDR3 residues: CASSRRTGGDEQYF.

The chain recombines TRBV5-6 with TRBJ2-2; as DNA is missing, the TRBD2 call by TCRdb cannot be tested. CDR1 and CDR2 (germline): SGHDT, YYEEEE. CDR3 length equals 17 residues. The CDR3 is CASSPDLWLAGDGELFF.

This chain uses TRBV24-1 with TRBJ1-2. The CDR3 covers 13 residues. CDR1 and CDR2 (germline): KGHDR, SFDVKD. The CDR3 spells CATTERNYYGYTF.

This chain links TRBV5-8 with TRBJ2-1. Germline V gene sequence: CDR1 SGHTS, CDR2 YDEGEE. The CDR3 is 12 amino acids. CDR3 amino acids: CASNSLSHEQFF.

This chain connects TRBV11-1 to TRBJ1-2; the TCRdb call, TRBD1, lacks DNA for checking. Germline CDR1 SGHAT, CDR2 FQDESV (reference sequence). The CDR3 contains 16 residues. The CDR3 region is CASSPGEGQGNYGYTF.